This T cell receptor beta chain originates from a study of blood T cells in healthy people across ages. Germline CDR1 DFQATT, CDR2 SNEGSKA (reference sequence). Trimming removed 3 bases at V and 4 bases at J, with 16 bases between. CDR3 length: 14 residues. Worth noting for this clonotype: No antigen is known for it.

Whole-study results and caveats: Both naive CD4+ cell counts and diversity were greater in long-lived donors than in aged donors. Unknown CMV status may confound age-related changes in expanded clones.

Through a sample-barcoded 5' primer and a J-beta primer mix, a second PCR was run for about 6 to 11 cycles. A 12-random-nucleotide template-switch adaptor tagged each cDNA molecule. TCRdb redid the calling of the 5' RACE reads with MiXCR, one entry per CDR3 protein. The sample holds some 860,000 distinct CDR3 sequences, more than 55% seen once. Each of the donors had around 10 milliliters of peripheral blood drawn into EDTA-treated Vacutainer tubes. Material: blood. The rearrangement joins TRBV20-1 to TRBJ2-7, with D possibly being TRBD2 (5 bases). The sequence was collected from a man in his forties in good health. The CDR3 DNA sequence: TGCAGTGCTAGTGGGATGGACTGGGCTTACGAGCAGTACTTC. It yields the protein CSASGMDWAYEQYF.